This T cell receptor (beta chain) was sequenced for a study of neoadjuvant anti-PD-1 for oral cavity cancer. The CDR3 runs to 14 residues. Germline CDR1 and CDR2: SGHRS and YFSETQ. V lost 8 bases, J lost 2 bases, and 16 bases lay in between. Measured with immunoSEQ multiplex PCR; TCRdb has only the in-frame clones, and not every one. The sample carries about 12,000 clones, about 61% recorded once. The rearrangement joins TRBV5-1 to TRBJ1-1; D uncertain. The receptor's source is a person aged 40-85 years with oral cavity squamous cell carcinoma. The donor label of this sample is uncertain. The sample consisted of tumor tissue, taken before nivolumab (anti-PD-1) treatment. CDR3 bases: TGCGCCAGTACCCCCGGCAGTTCAAACACTGAAGCTTTCTTT. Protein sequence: CASTPGSSNTEAFF.